This TCR beta chain was profiled in a study of regulatory T cells in long-lasting Graves disease. The CDR3 contains 15 residues. CDR1 and CDR2 (germline): KGHDR, SFDVKD. V lost 5 bases and J lost 8, with 18 bases in between. Noted time point: newly diagnosed GD, antithyroid drugs for less than 3 months. RNA extracted from PBMCs served as the sequencing template. The study's findings and limits: Clonotypes that were public and shared totalled about 2,500 in persistent patients versus 800 to 1,000 in new patients.

This clonotype has at least ten counts. Its antigen is still unknown. Arm-PCR of CDR3 regions and iRepertoire HTBI primers were used to build TCR beta libraries. TCRdb re-called the multiplex PCR reads with MiXCR, one entry per CDR3 protein. The sample lists some 460,000 distinct CDR3 sequences; 15% to 20% were seen once. In addition, the sample was reused for a study of T cells in Graves' hyperthyroidism and ophthalmopathy. That work states: Hyperthyroidism had been newly diagnosed in patients aged 18 to 65, and its duration was under 2 months. Uncontrolled infection, other autoimmune disease, pregnancy and lactation each barred patients from inclusion.

The specimen was peripheral blood mononuclear cells (PBMCs), collected at new diagnosis, from a patient treated with antithyroid drugs. The receptor's source is a middle-aged man with Graves disease. The chain joins TRBV24-1 to TRBJ2-1; the D gene is possibly TRBD2 (5 bases). The CDR3: CATSGGWEEGYEQFF. CDR3 sequence (DNA): TGTGCCACCAGTGGAGGCTGGGAAGAGGGTTATGAGCAGTTCTTC.